What follows is one TCR beta chain and its context. What it recognizes is unknown. This specimen belongs to a study of monozygotic twins with cystic fibrosis. The repertoire was sequenced with immunoSEQ multiplex PCR; TCRdb's copy has only in-frame clones and lacks some. The sample gives over 15,000 clones, about 96% of which show up once; approximately 0.62% is in the top ten. Germline V lookup: CDR1 SGHTA, CDR2 FQGNSA. This CDR3 is built from 15 residues. Trimming took 2 bases from V and 4 from J, leaving 12 bases between them. General study results and limits: Monozygotic CF twins shared more identical nucleotide clonotypes than unrelated patients. Median Simpson clonality of 0.0095 suggested naive T cells predominated. Co-twins had the most similar V usage for 13 of 16 pairs, J for 8.

The rearrangement links TRBV7-2 to TRBJ1-3, with D perhaps matching TRBD1 (6 bases). The sample taken for sequencing was blood. The clonotype originates from a girl aged 2 to 9 with cystic fibrosis. DNA for the CDR3: TGTGCCAGCAGCTTATGGTGGGGGCAAGGAAACACCATATATTTT. As protein: CASSLWWGQGNTIYF. Looking up the rest from reference TRBV7-2 and TRBJ1-3 gives the full variable domain: GAGVSQSPSNKVTEKGKDVELRCDPISGHTALYWYRQSLGQGLEFLIYFQGNSAPDKSGLPSDRFSAERTGGSVSTLTIQRTQQEDSAVYLCASSLWWGQGNTIYFGEGSWLTVV.